Listed here is a single TCR beta chain. Its specificity is unknown. The source of the sample is a study of cytomegalovirus exposure and HLA in healthy donors. Study details: HLA-typed donors contributed some 77 million unique TCRs, which were held in an early data release. Study observations and caveats: Later genetic work tied a missense DCLRE1C variant to beta-chain V and J trimming. The likely origin of a cluster of highly shared sequence variants was a sequencing artifact.

Germline CDR1 ENHRY, CDR2 SYGVKD. The CDR3 is 13 amino acids. Amplification used 60 Vbeta primers and 13 Jbeta primers. In the original analysis: Among the unique TCR beta chains that a later analysis counted, about 81 million in all, some 10 million were shared. Produced via immunoSEQ multiplex PCR; TCRdb's table is partial and in-frame only. The DNA gave D and trimming, while V, J and clone size come from that table. Of 200,000 to 250,000 clones listed, around 77% are singletons. The sequence was obtained from a woman aged 25-40 years in good health and CMV-seronegative. The rearrangement joins TRBV10-3 to TRBJ2-5; 8 bases map to TRBD2. The J call may be mistaken, given a closer DNA end match to TRBJ2-7. The sequenced material came from PBMCs. The CDR3 region has the DNA TGTGCCATCAGCCGCGTAGCGGGGAACGAGCAGTACTTC. This gives the protein CAISRVAGNEQYF.